This TCR beta chain was sequenced during a study of T cell responses to AZD1222 COVID-19 vaccine. Study-level points and caveats: The sample set comprised mostly white British donors with more females, and clonal diversity was possibly underestimated.

Germline assignment: CDR1 LNHDA and CDR2 SQIVND (reference sequence). The V segment lost 4 bases and the J segment 1 base; nucleotides outside the gene matches: 8. The CDR3 covers 16 residues. Pooling was applied to second doses at about 4 or about 12 weeks. Regarding this clone: Its specificity is not known.

Produced via immunoSEQ multiplex PCR; TCRdb's table is partial and in-frame only. The sample shows some 200,000 clones, approximately 89% of them seen only once. The clonotype originates from an adult who received the AZD1222 COVID-19 vaccine. Sequenced here: peripheral blood, sampled 28 days after the second AZD1222 dose. The chain uses TRBV19 and TRBJ2-7; 9 bases align to TRBD2. CDR3 region: CASSKGSGRGSYEQYF. The DNA of the CDR3 is TGTGCCAGTAGTAAGGGTAGCGGGAGAGGATCCTACGAGCAGTACTTC.